This T cell receptor (beta chain) was found in a study of blood T cell repertoires in COVID-19. As for the study in general: Some COVID-19 samples were acute and others convalescent; all came from the United States, Italy and Spain. Sources were T cells, B-cell-depleted T cells, or PBMCs; the material itself was cDNA or gDNA.

Germline V CDR1 and CDR2: SQVTM, ANQGSEA. Trimming left V 7 bases short and J 5 bases short, with 11 bases between. This CDR3 contains 11 residues. Authors' processing steps: Nucleated cell number was recorded as an estimate derived from reference gene primer amplification. Assay: immunoSEQ multiplex PCR; the TCRdb copy retains only in-frame clones and omits some. D and trimming were read from the DNA, whereas the V and J calls and clone size are those reported in that table. This repertoire shows around 280,000 clones, around four fifths found once; its top ten account for around 4.2%. The chain combines TRBV29-1 with TRBJ1-1, with D possibly being TRBD1 (5 bases). Source material: peripheral blood. The source of this sequence is a woman aged 45-60 years with active or convalescent COVID-19. In nucleotides, the CDR3 is TGCAGCGCCGGGGGAGGGACTGAAGCTTTCTTT. Protein: CSAGGGTEAFF.